This T cell receptor (beta chain) was profiled in a study of blood T cell repertoires in COVID-19. Overall study: T cells, B-cell-depleted T cells, or PBMCs provided the cDNA or gDNA that served as material.

Everyone who took part was roughly 18 to 89 years old, and they came from 20 to 25 US areas. Recovered participants had two consecutive negative NP/OP PCR tests, healthcare professional clearance, or symptom resolution. In the original workflow: It was from reference gene primer amplification that nucleated cell counts were estimated. The data were produced by immunoSEQ multiplex PCR, yet TCRdb's version contains in-frame clones alone and is incomplete. V, J and clone size are taken as reported in that table, and D and trimming were inferred from the DNA itself. The sample records about 300,000 clones, under 90% being singletons. Unmatched junction bases numbered 7, after V lost 4 bases and J lost 6 bases. In germline, CDR1 is MNHNY, CDR2 SVGAGI (reference sequence). The CDR3 covers 14 residues.

The receptor comes from a woman between 18 and 29 years old who had recovered from COVID-19. This chain links TRBV6-6 with TRBJ1-2; 8 bases are shared with TRBD1. Source material: PBMCs or T cells enriched from blood (not recorded which). In DNA, the CDR3 is TGTGCCAGCAGTTTCTCTCAGGGGGCTGATGGCTACACCTTC. It codes for CASSFSQGADGYTF.